This TCR beta chain derives from a study of PD-1 blockade in classical Hodgkin lymphoma. The assay was immunoSEQ multiplex PCR, and TCRdb's table has in-frame clones only and misses some. The table records 25,000 or so clones, approximately 90% of them present only once. The time point is: cycle 4 day 1 (C4D1), after about 6 weeks of nivolumab. Every patient was affected by relapse after autologous stem cell transplantation, while exposure to brentuximab vedotin was not uniform. CDR3 length equals 16 residues. Germline V gene data show CDR1 as SGHNT and CDR2 as YENEEA. V was trimmed by 5 bases and J by 0 bases, leaving 14 bases between them.

V is TRBV11-3 and J is TRBJ2-1, with D maybe TRBD2 (5 bases). This receptor was obtained from a human donor with classical Hodgkin lymphoma. This material consisted of peripheral blood mononuclear cells (PBMCs), taken before the fourth cycle of nivolumab. CDR3 loop: CASSRGALGSYNEQFF. CDR3 DNA sequence: TGTGCCAGCAGCCGGGGAGCCCTCGGCTCCTACAATGAGCAGTTCTTC.